This TCR beta chain was sequenced for a study of T cells in Graves' hyperthyroidism and ophthalmopathy. This clonotype showed up many times. Using RNA transcripts as the source, TCR beta CDR3 regions were amplified. A first-round RT-PCR of the TCR CDR3 used the HTBI primer set. TCRdb used MiXCR to reprocess the multiplex PCR reads, holding one entry per CDR3 protein. The sample holds hundreds of thousands of distinct CDR3 sequences, about 19% seen once. Researchers barred patients who had uncontrolled infection, other autoimmune disease, pregnancy or lactation. V lost 6 bases and J 4 bases, leaving 19 bases between the germline ends. Germline V lookup: CDR1 ENHRY, CDR2 SYGVKD. This CDR3 is 15 amino acids long.

This receptor was taken from a woman aged 50 to 60 with Graves' hyperthyroidism that later progressed to Graves' ophthalmopathy. The sample taken for sequencing was blood. The chain carries TRBV10-3 and TRBJ2-7; no clear D. The CDR3 is CAISVSSTTKYEQYF. The CDR3, as DNA: TGTGCCATCAGCGTCAGCTCAACAACTAAATACGAGCAGTACTTC.